The 3 T cell receptor beta chains presented below share a single source sample, sequenced in a study of control samples from healthy donors and cancer patients. Sequencing was performed with immunoSEQ multiplex PCR; in TCRdb, only in-frame clones are kept and a portion is missing. The sample consists of 100,000 to 150,000 clones, over 75% of them appearing once. Sequences were obtained from blood. These receptor sequences come from a man in his sixties in good health.

The chain has TRBV7-2 and TRBJ2-7; D remains unclear. V gave up 2 bases and J gave up 2 bases, with 13 bases separating them. This CDR3 contains 15 residues. CDR1 and CDR2 from the germline V gene are SGHTA and FQGNSA. CDR3 sequence reads: CASSLMAVGTYEQYF. CDR3 in DNA: TGTGCCAGCAGCTTAATGGCGGTGGGTACCTACGAGCAGTACTTC.

This clone was seen a single time. The chain joins TRBV9 to TRBJ1-3; D perhaps matches TRBD1 (5 bases). In germline, CDR1 is SGDLS, CDR2 YYNGEE. The CDR3 is made up of 15 amino acids. Trimming took off 0 bases at V and 2 bases at J, with 9 bases between the two ends. In nucleotides, the CDR3 is TGTGCCAGCAGCGTAGAACCGGGGGCTGGAAACACCATATATTTT. Encoded protein: CASSVEPGAGNTIYF.

This clone was seen just once. The chain has TRBV19 and TRBJ1-2; D gene uncertain. CDR1 is LNHDA and CDR2 is SQIVND in the germline V gene (reference sequence). Trimming removed 7 bases from V and 8 bases from J, with 14 bases in between. The CDR3 covers 12 residues. CDR3 in DNA: TGTGCCAGTAATATCGGGTATGGGGGCTACACCTTC. This codes for CASNIGYGGYTF.